A selection of T cell receptor beta chains follows, all from one sample in a study of cytomegalovirus exposure and HLA in healthy donors. The data were produced by immunoSEQ multiplex PCR, yet TCRdb's version contains in-frame clones alone and is incomplete. Of more than 200,000 clones listed, 75% to 80% were seen once; the top ten hold less than 2%. Sequencing was done on a sample of PBMCs. All receptors derive from a male donor in good health and CMV-seronegative. Both conserved end residues are part of each CDR3. Each record gives: clone size, D gene, V gene, J gene, CDR3 protein, CDR3 DNA. The D gene is left open where the match is weak. Expanded clones are given a class, and other clones once, few, many or no size at all.

>few|NA|TRBV9|TRBJ2-5
CASSVASGGSPGQETQYF
TGTGCCAGCAGCGTAGCGTCAGGGGGGTCGCCCGGCCAAGAGACCCAGTACTTC
>NA|TRBD1|TRBV7-9|TRBJ2-5
CASSRIDRGPETQYF
TGTGCCAGCAGCCGCATTGACAGGGGGCCAGAGACCCAGTACTTC
>NA|NA|TRBV5-4|TRBJ1-2
CASSVDSNGYTF
TGTGCCAGCAGCGTGGACAGCAATGGCTACACCTTC
>few|TRBD2|TRBV7-3|TRBJ2-5
CASSLTGGAETQYF
TGTGCCAGCAGCTTAACGGGAGGGGCCGAGACCCAGTACTTC
>NA|NA|TRBV11-2|TRBJ2-2
CASSLKGGQNTGELFF
TGTGCCAGCAGCTTGAAGGGCGGACAGAACACCGGGGAGCTGTTTTTT
>NA|TRBD2|TRBV18|TRBJ2-7
CASSSMAGEEGEQYF
TGTGCCAGCTCAAGTATGGCGGGAGAAGAGGGGGAGCAGTACTTC
>NA|NA|TRBV28|TRBJ1-3
CASRSSGVSGNTIYF
TGTGCCAGCAGATCCTCAGGGGTGTCTGGAAACACCATATATTTT
>NA|NA|TRBV7-8|TRBJ1-2
CASSLASGKTVYGYTF
TGTGCCAGCAGCTTAGCCTCGGGAAAGACGGTCTATGGCTACACCTTC
>NA|TRBD1|TRBV29-1|TRBJ2-7
CSVAIWGQGTEQYF
TGCAGCGTTGCTATTTGGGGACAGGGGACCGAGCAGTACTTC
>NA|NA|TRBV9|TRBJ2-7
CASSAGPSSFGSSYEQYF
TGTGCCAGCAGCGCCGGACCTAGTAGCTTCGGGAGCTCCTACGAGCAGTACTTC
>NA|NA|TRBV6-1|TRBJ1-5
CASSEWSQSNQPQHF
TGTGCCAGCAGTGAATGGTCTCAGAGCAATCAGCCCCAGCATTTT
>few|TRBD1|TRBV6-4|TRBJ1-5
CASSPTGVGQPQHF
TGTGCCAGCAGTCCGACAGGGGTCGGGCAGCCCCAGCATTTT
>NA|TRBD1|TRBV5-5|TRBJ2-7
CASSLILGTGGEWEQYF
TGTGCCAGCAGCTTGATTTTAGGGACAGGGGGGGAATGGGAGCAGTACTTC
>NA|NA|TRBV28|TRBJ1-3
CASRSLRGPSGNTIYF
TGTGCCAGCAGATCTCTCAGGGGCCCCTCTGGAAACACCATATATTTT
>NA|NA|TRBV19|TRBJ2-4
CASSINRENIQYF
TGTGCCAGTAGTATCAACAGGGAAAACATTCAGTACTTC
>NA|NA|TRBV5-1|TRBJ2-3
CASSLRSAGISTDTQYF
TGCGCCAGCAGCTTGAGGTCGGCAGGAATAAGCACAGATACGCAGTATTTT
>once|NA|TRBV5-1|TRBJ2-5
CASSLNSQETQYF
TGCGCCAGCAGCTTGAACAGCCAAGAGACCCAGTACTTC
>NA|TRBD1|TRBV25-1|TRBJ1-2
CASSVGQANYGYTF
TGTGCCAGCAGTGTGGGACAGGCGAACTATGGCTACACCTTC
>NA|NA|TRBV7-3|TRBJ1-2
CASSLGGAARGYTF
TGTGCCAGCAGCTTGGGCGGGGCAGCGCGGGGCTACACCTTC
>NA|TRBD1|TRBV5-4|TRBJ1-2
CANSSVQGLDGYTF
TGTGCCAACAGCTCAGTACAGGGGCTGGATGGCTACACCTTC
>NA|NA|TRBV5-1|TRBJ2-3
CASRRGLDTDTQYF
TGCGCCAGCAGACGGGGACTTGACACAGATACGCAGTATTTT
>NA|TRBD2|TRBV28|TRBJ2-7
CASSTLAMRNEQYF
TGTGCCAGCAGTACACTAGCGATGAGGAACGAGCAGTACTTC
>NA|TRBD2|TRBV5-1|TRBJ2-1
CASSLAPTSGRDNEQFF
TGCGCCAGCAGCTTGGCCCCTACTAGCGGGAGGGACAATGAGCAGTTCTTC
>NA|NA|TRBV5-4|TRBJ2-7
CASSSGDGSYEQYF
TGTGCCAGCAGCTCAGGGGACGGTTCCTACGAGCAGTACTTC
>once|TRBD1|TRBV7-2|TRBJ2-2
CASSFDRAAGELFF
TGTGCCAGCAGCTTTGACAGGGCGGCGGGGGAGCTGTTTTTT
>NA|TRBD2|TRBV9|TRBJ2-1
CASSLRSGAGQFF
TGTGCCAGCAGCCTTCGGAGCGGGGCTGGGCAGTTCTTC
>NA|TRBD1|TRBV30|TRBJ1-6
CAWSVADRAFGSPLHF
TGTGCCTGGAGTGTGGCCGACAGGGCGTTCGGTTCACCCCTCCACTTT
>NA|TRBD1|TRBV9|TRBJ2-7
CASSVEGQGFDEQYF
TGTGCCAGCAGCGTAGAGGGACAGGGTTTCGACGAGCAGTACTTC
>NA|NA|TRBV14|TRBJ1-2
CASSRVGGYGYTF
TGTGCCAGCAGCCGTGTAGGGGGTTATGGCTACACCTTC
>NA|NA|TRBV5-1|TRBJ1-1
CASGVDGGWAEAFF
TGCGCCAGCGGGGTCGACGGCGGGTGGGCTGAAGCTTTCTTT
>few|NA|TRBV5-6|TRBJ1-2
CASSLATRGPYYGYTF
TGTGCCAGCAGCTTGGCCACGAGAGGGCCATACTATGGCTACACCTTC
>NA|TRBD1|TRBV11-2|TRBJ1-2
CASSLAGTGYGYTF
TGTGCCAGCAGCTTAGCTGGGACAGGGTATGGCTACACCTTC
>NA|TRBD1|TRBV19|TRBJ1-5
CASSDRDLNQPQHF
TGTGCCAGTAGTGACAGGGATCTCAATCAGCCCCAGCATTTT
>NA|TRBD2|TRBV28|TRBJ2-7
CASSSPSTGGGAYEQYF
TGTGCCAGCAGTTCCCCCTCCACGGGAGGGGGGGCCTACGAGCAGTACTTC
>NA|NA|TRBV29-1|TRBJ1-2
CSVEDRGRGNYGYTF
TGCAGCGTTGAAGATAGAGGCAGGGGAAACTATGGCTACACCTTC
>once|NA|TRBV30|TRBJ1-2
CAWSGDTPRGYGYTF
TGTGCCTGGAGTGGGGACACCCCGAGGGGCTATGGCTACACCTTC
>NA|NA|TRBV6-5|TRBJ2-4
CASRPMGGGDIQYF
TGTGCCAGCAGACCGATGGGAGGTGGGGACATTCAGTACTTC